This T cell receptor beta chain appears in the sequencing data of a study of blood T cell repertoires in COVID-19 (dated by TCRdb to the early 2020s). About the full investigation: Samples from collaborators originated in the United States, Italy and Spain and spanned both the acute and convalescent phases of COVID-19. The material from the prospective study consisted of cDNA or gDNA derived from T cells, B-cell-depleted T cells, or PBMCs. The dataset comprised deeply sampled blood TCRbeta repertoires from subjects exposed to, actively infected with, or recovered from COVID-19. The repertoires were made available in a free public database intended to serve as a resource for research on the immune response to SARS-CoV-2. Samples came from the ongoing ImmuneRACE study (first 160 participants) plus 1,254 subjects from 6 global collaborators. Nearly every sample came with metadata listing a de-identified subject ID, COVID-19 status, age in years and sex. Where HLA class I and class II types were available, the types were taken from metadata supplied by the sample provider, not from assay-based typing. The paper's findings and limits, for the study overall: The quantity of clinical and demographic metadata differed by source and by participant and was supplied without curation.

Concerning this clone itself: Its target antigen remains unknown. One base away there is no much larger clone; base qualities are not given.

CDR1 MNHEY and CDR2 SVGAGI are derived from the germline V gene. V drops 7 bases and J drops 3 bases, leaving 9 bases in between. The CDR3 measures 12 amino acids from cysteine to phenylalanine. Only the CDR3 DNA stays, 36 bases, in frame from base 1. Another Seattle source contributed samples from volunteer blood donors who had recovered from COVID-19. Whole blood was collected in K2EDTA tubes by collaborating institutions according to the institutions' own protocols. For TCRbeta analysis, collaborators shipped samples in one of three forms: frozen whole blood, isolated PBMCs, or DNA extracted from either of those sample types. TCRbeta CDR3 regions were amplified from genomic DNA by means of the immunoSEQ Assay, a bias-controlled multiplex PCR. The paper's data handling went like this. The number of nucleated cells in each sample was estimated by amplification of reference gene primers within the assay. Sequence reads were collapsed and filtered to measure the absolute abundance of every unique TCRbeta CDR3 rearrangement. For each sample, productive Simpson clonality was calculated by taking the square root of Simpson's diversity index across productive rearrangements. TCRdb provides this immuneACCESS table in a form limited to in-frame rearrangements. Some clones are lacking; in checked studies, under half of them reflect an unresolved V gene, and why the rest are absent is not known. The V and J calls and the clone size are those of that table, but D and trimming were determined from the DNA. This sample has about 170,000 clones in its table, and almost 85% of those were observed once. The ten largest clones capture roughly 7.7% of the sample.

The sequence joins TRBV6-5 to TRBJ2-5; no D gene can be assigned with confidence. The sample taken for sequencing was peripheral blood. The origin of this receptor is a middle-aged man who had recovered from COVID-19. The CDR3 region has the sequence CASMTEKETQYF. The DNA sequence follows: TGTGCCAGCATGACGGAGAAAGAGACCCAGTACTTC.